This TCR beta chain was identified during a study of blood T cell repertoires in COVID-19. Background on the study: Acute and convalescent COVID-19 samples came from the United States, Italy and Spain.

In the original processing: Nucleated cell counts were estimated from reference gene primer amplification. TCRdb's table, derived via immunoSEQ multiplex PCR, lists solely in-frame clones and lacks some. For V, J and clone size, that table is used; D and trimming come from the DNA. The table includes over 100,000 clones, less than 90% detected once. The CDR3 runs 16 residues. CDR1 is SEHNR, CDR2 FQNEAQ, per germline (reference sequence). V was pared by 5 bases and J by 2 bases, with 8 bases of the junction left unmatched. The chain has TRBV7-9 and TRBJ2-5, with 10 bases lining up with TRBD2. This TCR came from a man older than 75 with acute or convalescent COVID-19. Sequencing was done on a sample of peripheral blood. The CDR3 nucleotides are TGTGCCAGCAGCCCGGGACTAGCGTCTTATCAAGAGACCCAGTACTTC. Amino acids: CASSPGLASYQETQYF.